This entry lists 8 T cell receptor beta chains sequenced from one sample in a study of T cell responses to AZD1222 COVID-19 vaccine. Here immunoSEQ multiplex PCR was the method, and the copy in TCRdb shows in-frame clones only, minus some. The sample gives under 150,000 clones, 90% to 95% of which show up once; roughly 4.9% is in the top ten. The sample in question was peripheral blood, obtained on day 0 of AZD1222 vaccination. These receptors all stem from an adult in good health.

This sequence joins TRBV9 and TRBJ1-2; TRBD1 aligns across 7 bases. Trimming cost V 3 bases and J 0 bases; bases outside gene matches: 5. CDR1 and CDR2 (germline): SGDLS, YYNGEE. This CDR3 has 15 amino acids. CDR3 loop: CASSASGGANYGYTF. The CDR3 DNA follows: TGTGCCAGCAGCGCTTCAGGGGGAGCTAACTATGGCTACACCTTC.

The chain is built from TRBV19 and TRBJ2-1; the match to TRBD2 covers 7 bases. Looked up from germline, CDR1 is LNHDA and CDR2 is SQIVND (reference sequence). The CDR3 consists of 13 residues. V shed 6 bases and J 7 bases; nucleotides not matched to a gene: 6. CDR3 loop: CASRGEGPNEQFF. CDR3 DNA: TGTGCCAGTAGAGGGGAGGGCCCAAATGAGCAGTTCTTC.

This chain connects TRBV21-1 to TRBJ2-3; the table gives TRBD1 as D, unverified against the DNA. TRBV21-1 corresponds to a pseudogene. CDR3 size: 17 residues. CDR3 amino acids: CASSKGPGQASTDTQYF. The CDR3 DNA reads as TGTGCCAGCAGCAAAGGTCCTGGACAGGCCAGCACAGATACGCAGTATTTT.

This CDR3 is CASSLRTGDGYTF. The CDR3 nucleotides are TGTGCCAGCAGCCTCCGGACAGGGGATGGCTACACCTTC. V usage is TRBV3-1 (or the pseudogene TRBV3-2) and J usage is TRBJ1-2, with 9 bases lining up with TRBD1. This CDR3 spans 13 amino acids. Germline lookup yields CDR1 LGHDT and CDR2 YNNKEL (reference sequence). Germline trimming cut 4 bases from V and 6 bases from J; bases unmatched to any gene: 3.

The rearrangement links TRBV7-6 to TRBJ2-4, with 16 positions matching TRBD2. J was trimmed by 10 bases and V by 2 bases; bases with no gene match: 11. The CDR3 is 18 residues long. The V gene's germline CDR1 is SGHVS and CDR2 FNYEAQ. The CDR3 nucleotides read TGTGCCAGCAGCTTATTAGAGCCGGGACTAGCGGGAGGGACTATTCAGTACTTC. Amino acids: CASSLLEPGLAGGTIQYF.

The CDR3 here is CASSLTGEGEQYF. The CDR3 DNA reads as TGTGCCAGCAGCTTAACGGGGGAGGGCGAGCAGTACTTC. The rearrangement links TRBV7-7 to TRBJ2-7; 7 nucleotides align to TRBD2. V lost 2 bases, J lost 6 bases, and 4 bases stayed unmatched. CDR1 and CDR2 from the germline V gene are SSHAT and FNYEAQ (reference sequence). This CDR3 region has 13 residues.

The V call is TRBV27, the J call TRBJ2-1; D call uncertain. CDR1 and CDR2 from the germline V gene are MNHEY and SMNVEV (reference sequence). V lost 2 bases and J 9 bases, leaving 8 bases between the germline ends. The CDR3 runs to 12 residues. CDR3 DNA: TGTGCCAGCAGTTTAGTATTAGGTGAGCAGTTCTTC. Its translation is CASSLVLGEQFF.

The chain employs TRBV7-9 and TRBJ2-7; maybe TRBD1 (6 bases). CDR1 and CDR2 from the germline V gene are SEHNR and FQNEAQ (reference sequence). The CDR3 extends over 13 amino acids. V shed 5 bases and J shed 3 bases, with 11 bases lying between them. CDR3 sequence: CASSTGSDYEQYF. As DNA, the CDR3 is TGTGCCAGCAGCACAGGGTCCGACTACGAGCAGTACTTC.